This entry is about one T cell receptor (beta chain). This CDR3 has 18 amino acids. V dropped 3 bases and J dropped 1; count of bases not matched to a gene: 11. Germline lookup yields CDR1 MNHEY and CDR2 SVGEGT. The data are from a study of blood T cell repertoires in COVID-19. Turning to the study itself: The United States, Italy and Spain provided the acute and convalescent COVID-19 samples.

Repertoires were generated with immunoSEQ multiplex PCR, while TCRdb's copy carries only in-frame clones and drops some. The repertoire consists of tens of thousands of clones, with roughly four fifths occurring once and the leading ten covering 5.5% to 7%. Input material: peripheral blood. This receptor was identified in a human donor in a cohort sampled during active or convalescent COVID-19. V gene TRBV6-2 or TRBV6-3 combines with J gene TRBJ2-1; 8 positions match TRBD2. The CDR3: CASSYFTGGMTSYNEQFF. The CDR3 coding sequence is TGTGCCAGCAGTTATTTTACGGGGGGGATGACTTCCTACAATGAGCAGTTCTTC.